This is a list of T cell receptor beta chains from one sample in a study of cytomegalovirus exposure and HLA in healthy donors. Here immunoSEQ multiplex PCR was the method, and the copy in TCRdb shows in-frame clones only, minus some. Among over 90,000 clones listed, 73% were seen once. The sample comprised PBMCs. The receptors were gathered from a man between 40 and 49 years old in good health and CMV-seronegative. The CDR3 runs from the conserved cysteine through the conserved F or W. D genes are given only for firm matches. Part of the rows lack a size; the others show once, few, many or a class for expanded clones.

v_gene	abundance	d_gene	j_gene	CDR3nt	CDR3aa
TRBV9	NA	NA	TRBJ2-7	TGTGCCAGCAGCGTAGCCAGGAACCACGAGCAGTACTTC	CASSVARNHEQYF
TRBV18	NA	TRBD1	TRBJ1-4	TGTGCCAGCTCACCACGCCTGCCAGGGACAGCTGAAAAACTGTTTTTT	CASSPRLPGTAEKLFF
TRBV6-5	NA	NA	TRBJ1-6	TGTGCCAGCAGTACCCGACAGGCCTATAATTCACCCCTCCACTTT	CASSTRQAYNSPLHF
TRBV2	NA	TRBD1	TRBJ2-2	TGTGCCAGCAGTGAGGGGACAGGGGGGACCGGGGAGCTGTTTTTT	CASSEGTGGTGELFF
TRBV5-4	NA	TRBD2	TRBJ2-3	TGTGCCAGCAGCCCCCGTCAGCGGGGTAGCACAGATACGCAGTATTTT	CASSPRQRGSTDTQYF
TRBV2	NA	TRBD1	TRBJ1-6	TGTGCCAGCAGAGGGGGCGGGTGGAATTCACCCCTCCACTTT	CASRGGGWNSPLHF
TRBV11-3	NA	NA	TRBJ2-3	TGTGCCAGCAGCTTAGGAGTAGGAGGCGATACGCAGTATTTT	CASSLGVGGDTQYF
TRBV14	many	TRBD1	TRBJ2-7	TGTGCCAGCAGCTTGGGACAGGGGTTTATCGAGCAGTACTTC	CASSLGQGFIEQYF
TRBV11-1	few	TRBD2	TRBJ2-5	TGTGCCAGCAGCTTAGTTCCAGGCAGGACTAGCTGGGAGACCCAGTACTTC	CASSLVPGRTSWETQYF
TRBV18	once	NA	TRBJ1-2	TGTGCCAGCTCACCAAGAGACAGTGGTGGCTACACCTTC	CASSPRDSGGYTF
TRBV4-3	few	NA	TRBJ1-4	TGCGCCAGCAGCCAAGAAGGATGGTTTGGAGGGGAAAAACTGTTTTTT	CASSQEGWFGGEKLFF
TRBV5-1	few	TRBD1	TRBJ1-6	TGCGCCAGCAGCTGGGGACAGGAGAGAGGTAATTCACCCCTCCACTTT	CASSWGQERGNSPLHF
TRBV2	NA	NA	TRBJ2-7	TGTGCCAGCGCCCTACCCTTTTACGAGCAGTACTTC	CASALPFYEQYF
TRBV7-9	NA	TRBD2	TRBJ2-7	TGTGCCAGCAGCCACCCCCGACTAGCGGGGGGCTACGAGCAGTACTTC	CASSHPRLAGGYEQYF
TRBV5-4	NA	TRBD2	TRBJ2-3	TGTGCCAGCAGCCCCCAACCTAGCGGGGGCCCGGAACGCACAGATACGCAGTATTTT	CASSPQPSGGPERTDTQYF
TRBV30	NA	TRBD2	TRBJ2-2	TGTGCCTGGAGTGTAATGGCGGGGGGGCCCGGGGAGCTGTTTTTT	CAWSVMAGGPGELFF
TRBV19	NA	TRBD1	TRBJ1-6	TGTGCCAGTAGTATAGGTACAGGGGGAAATTCACCCCTCCACTTT	CASSIGTGGNSPLHF
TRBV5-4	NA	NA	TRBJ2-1	TGTGCCAGCAGCTGGTACCAGGGGGGTTACAATGAGCAGTTCTTC	CASSWYQGGYNEQFF
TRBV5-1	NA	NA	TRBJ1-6	TGCGCCAGCTGTCGGGACATTCGCTCCTATAATTCACCCCTCCACTTT	CASCRDIRSYNSPLHF
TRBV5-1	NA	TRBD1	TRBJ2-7	TGCGCCAGCAGCTCCGGACAGGGGGGCGAGCAGTACTTC	CASSSGQGGEQYF
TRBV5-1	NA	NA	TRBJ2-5	TGCGCCAGCAGTTCGACCTCGGGGGAGACCCAGTACTTC	CASSSTSGETQYF
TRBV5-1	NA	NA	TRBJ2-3	TGCGCCAGCAAGCAGCGGGCGAGCACAGATACGCAGTATTTT	CASKQRASTDTQYF
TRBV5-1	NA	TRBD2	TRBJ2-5	TGCGCCAGCACGTCGGGGGGGGAAGAGACCCAGTACTTC	CASTSGGEETQYF
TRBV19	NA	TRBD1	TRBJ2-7	TGTGCCAGTAGTATAGGGACAGGGATACTCTACGAGCAGTACTTC	CASSIGTGILYEQYF
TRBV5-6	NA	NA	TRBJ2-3	TGTGCCAGCAGCTTGGGAGGACTGAACACAGATACGCAGTATTTT	CASSLGGLNTDTQYF
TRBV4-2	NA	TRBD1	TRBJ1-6	TGTGCCAGCAGCCAGGAACAGGGGGGAAATTCACCCCTCCACTTT	CASSQEQGGNSPLHF
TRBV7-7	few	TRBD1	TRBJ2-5	TGTGCCAGCAGCCAAACCGACAGGGGTGAGACCCAGTACTTC	CASSQTDRGETQYF
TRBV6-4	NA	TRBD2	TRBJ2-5	TGTGCCAGCGGGACTAGCGGGGGGCCCCAGTACTTC	CASGTSGGPQYF
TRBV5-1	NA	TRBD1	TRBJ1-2	TGCGCCAGCAGCCTTTCGACAGGGGGAGATGAGGGCTACACCTTC	CASSLSTGGDEGYTF
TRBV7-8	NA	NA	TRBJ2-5	TGTGCCAGCAGCTTATTAGGCCAGAGGAAAGAGACCCAGTACTTC	CASSLLGQRKETQYF
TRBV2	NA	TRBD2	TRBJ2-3	TGTGCCTCCCTTCCGGGACTAGCGGGGGGGGCAGATACGCAGTATTTT	CASLPGLAGGADTQYF
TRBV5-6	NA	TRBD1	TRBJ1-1	TGTGCCAGCAGCCAGGACAGGGTCGGCGCTTTCTTT	CASSQDRVGAFF
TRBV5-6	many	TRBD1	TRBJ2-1	TGTGCCAGCAGCCTAAAGGGACAGGGATATTACAATGAGCAGTTCTTC	CASSLKGQGYYNEQFF
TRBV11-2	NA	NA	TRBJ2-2	TGTGCCAGCAGCTTACAGGGAAACACCGGGGAGCTGTTTTTT	CASSLQGNTGELFF
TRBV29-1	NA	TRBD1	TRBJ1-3	TGCAGCGTTTGCATCTTTCGGGACAGTGCTCAGAACACCATATATTTT	CSVCIFRDSAQNTIYF
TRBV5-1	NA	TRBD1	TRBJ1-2	TGCGCCAGCAGCTTCGGGACAGGGGCTACTAACTATGGCTACACCTTC	CASSFGTGATNYGYTF
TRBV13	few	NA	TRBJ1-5	TGTGCCAGCAGCCCCGGGCCGGGGGGGGATCAGCCCCAGCATTTT	CASSPGPGGDQPQHF
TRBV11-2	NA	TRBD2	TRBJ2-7	TGTGCCAGCAGCCCCCTAGGGAGGGGCAGGGACGCCGTCTACGAGCAGTACTTC	CASSPLGRGRDAVYEQYF
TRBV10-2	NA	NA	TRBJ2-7	TGCGCCAGCAGTGAACTAGACTACGAGCAGTACTTC	CASSELDYEQYF
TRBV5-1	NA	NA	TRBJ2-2	TGCGCCAGTAACCCGGGGGGCTGGACCGGGGAGCTGTTTTTT	CASNPGGWTGELFF
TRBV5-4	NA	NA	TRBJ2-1	TGTGCCAGCAGCCCCAAGGCAGGGCTCTACTACAATGAGCAGTTCTTC	CASSPKAGLYYNEQFF
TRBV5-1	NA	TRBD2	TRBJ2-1	TGCGCCAGCGGAACTAGCGGGCCCTCCTACAATGAGCAGTTCTTC	CASGTSGPSYNEQFF
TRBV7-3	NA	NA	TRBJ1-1	TGTGCCAGCAGCTTACCGCATGACAGCCACACTGAAGCTTTCTTT	CASSLPHDSHTEAFF
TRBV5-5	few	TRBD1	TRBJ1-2	TGTGCCAGCAGCCGGCAGGGGGCTGATGGCTACACCTTC	CASSRQGADGYTF
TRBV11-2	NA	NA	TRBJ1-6	TGTGCCAGCAGCGTTGGGCAGGGTTCACCCCTCCACTTT	CASSVGQGSPLHF
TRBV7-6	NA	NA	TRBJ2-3	TGTGCCAGCAGGGAAGAAGGAGGCTGGGGAGATACGCAGTATTTT	CASREEGGWGDTQYF
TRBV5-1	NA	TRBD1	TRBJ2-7	TGCGCCAGCAGCGAGGGACAGGAGACCTACGAGCAGTACTTC	CASSEGQETYEQYF
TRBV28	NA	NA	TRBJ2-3	TGTGCCAGCAGTCCTGCTACCACAGATACGCAGTATTTT	CASSPATTDTQYF
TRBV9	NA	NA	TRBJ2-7	TGTGCCAGCAGCGTAGCTTTGAGTGACGAGCAGTACTTC	CASSVALSDEQYF
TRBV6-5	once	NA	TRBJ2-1	TGTGCCAGCAGTTACCTGATGGGGGCAGGGGAGCAGTTCTTC	CASSYLMGAGEQFF
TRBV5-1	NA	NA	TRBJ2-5	TGCGCCAGCAGCGCGGGACCGCAAGAGACCCAGTACTTC	CASSAGPQETQYF
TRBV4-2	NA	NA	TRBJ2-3	TGTGCCAGCAGCCACCGCCTAAGTCCCGCAGATACGCAGTATTTT	CASSHRLSPADTQYF
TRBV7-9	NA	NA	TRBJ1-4	TGTGCCAGCAGCTCTCGACCGGGTGAAAAACTGTTTTTT	CASSSRPGEKLFF
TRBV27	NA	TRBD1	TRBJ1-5	TGTGCCAGCAGTGTCCAGGGGGCGAATCAGCCCCAGCATTTT	CASSVQGANQPQHF